This T cell receptor beta chain was recovered during a study of T-cell memory formation after mild COVID-19. Overall study: TCR clusters were mostly donor specific. General study results and limits: Clones contracting over day 15 to 85 were CD4/CD8 balanced, with later expanders leaning CD4+. Contracting CD8+ clones were enriched in EMRA, CD4+ mainly in CM and EM. Cross-reactive memory appears to have joined, as suggested by some responding clones showing up in pre-infection memory.

TCRdb reanalysed the 5' RACE reads using MiXCR and keeps one entry per CDR3 protein. The repertoire has around 390,000 distinct CDR3 sequences, about 16% of them found once; the top ten carry approximately 21%. CDR3 length: 15 amino acids. The V end was cut by 5 bases, the J end by 0 bases, with 13 bases between. Germline loops: CDR1 MNHNY, CDR2 SVGAGI (reference sequence). With respect to this clonotype: What it recognizes is unknown.

The sample was PBMCs or a T cell subset sorted from them (not recorded which). The rearrangement joins TRBV6-6 to TRBJ1-2; the D is unclear. This TCR was recovered from a man younger than 35 who had mild COVID-19 (a few samples of this study predate the infection). Cell type and time point are not known. The CDR3 protein is CASSLGSGTNYGYTF. The CDR3 DNA follows: TGTGCCAGCAGTCTCGGCTCGGGCACTAACTATGGCTACACCTTC.